This T cell receptor beta chain was sequenced for a study of blood T cell repertoires in COVID-19. Participants had their cohort set by participant-reported clinical history. Using immunoSEQ multiplex PCR, the repertoire was profiled, and TCRdb retains in-frame clones only, with some absent. The sample lists about 180,000 clones, about 79% occurring once. The V end lost 3 bases, the J end lost 4 bases, and 3 bases lay between the germline ends. Germline V gene data show CDR1 as LGHNT and CDR2 as FRNRAP. The CDR3 is 11 residues long. The source material was PBMCs or T cells enriched from blood (not recorded which). The receptor's source is a man aged 50-60 years who had recovered from COVID-19. J is TRBJ1-1 and V is TRBV12-5, with D unclear. The CDR3 loop is CASGLATEAFF. The CDR3 DNA sequence: TGTGCTAGTGGTTTAGCCACTGAAGCTTTCTTT.